The 13 T cell receptor beta chains presented below share a single source sample, sequenced in a study of ipilimumab plus nivolumab after autologous stem cell transplantation. The table came from immunoSEQ multiplex PCR; TCRdb's copy has only in-frame clones and leaves some out. The sample has 15,000 to 20,000 clones; 70% to 85% are singletons. The sample was PBMCs, taken in a trial of ipilimumab plus nivolumab as post-transplant consolidation. The origin of the receptors is a male donor with diffuse large B-cell lymphoma.

The V call is TRBV9, the J call TRBJ1-6; D uncertain. The CDR3 contains 14 residues. The germline V gene encodes CDR1 SGDLS and CDR2 YYNGEE. V shed 4 bases and J shed 10 bases, with 15 bases lying between them. In nucleotides, the CDR3 is TGTGCCAGCAGCAGAAATGGGCTGGCATCACCCCTCCACTTT. It specifies CASSRNGLASPLHF.

The chain employs TRBV21-1 and TRBJ1-1. TRBV21-1 is a pseudogene segment. This CDR3 is built from 16 residues. As DNA, the CDR3 is TGTGCCAGCAGCTCTCTAGGTCCCTGTTCGAACACTGAAGCTTTCTTT. It is translated as CASSSLGPCSNTEAFF.

The rearrangement links TRBV6-1 to TRBJ2-1, with D uncertain. This CDR3 contains 14 residues. The V gene's germline CDR1 is MNHNS and CDR2 SASEGT. V was shortened by 1 base and J by 6 bases, with 10 bases between the two germline ends. CDR3 sequence: CASSEGSWGNEQFF. CDR3 bases: TGTGCCAGCAGTGAAGGCTCTTGGGGCAATGAGCAGTTCTTC.

The chain is built from TRBV9 and TRBJ1-2, with D unresolved. This CDR3 region has 15 residues. The V end lost 0 bases, the J end lost 0 bases, and 9 bases lay between the germline ends. Per the germline V gene, CDR1 is SGDLS and CDR2 is YYNGEE. CDR3 region: CASSVAQAANYGYTF. The CDR3 DNA is TGTGCCAGCAGCGTAGCTCAGGCGGCTAACTATGGCTACACCTTC.

The chain couples TRBV5-1 to TRBJ1-2; D is undetermined. Deletions cut 4 bases from V and 7 bases from J, with 14 bases between. The germline V gene encodes CDR1 SGHRS and CDR2 YFSETQ. The CDR3 runs 13 residues. CDR3 in amino acids: CASSLKDPSGYTF. CDR3 DNA: TGCGCCAGCAGCCTTAAGGACCCGTCTGGCTACACCTTC.

The chain is built from TRBV27 and TRBJ2-3; D is possibly TRBD2 (6 bases). Germline V gives CDR1 MNHEY, CDR2 SMNVEV (reference sequence). The CDR3 runs 16 residues. V shed 6 bases and J shed 4 bases, with 20 bases lying between them. CDR3 nucleotide sequence: TGTGCCAGCAGGGAGGGCGGCGGCAGGGCCTCAGATACGCAGTATTTT. Protein product: CASREGGGRASDTQYF.

The chain links TRBV18 to TRBJ2-7, with TRBD1 identical over 10 bases. The V and J ends lost 6 bases and 7 bases, in that order; junction bases with no gene match: 9. CDR3 length: 14 residues. CDR1 and CDR2 from the germline V gene are KGHSH and LQKENI. The CDR3 loop reads CASSVSGTGVEQYF. In DNA, the CDR3 is TGTGCCAGCTCGGTCTCCGGGACAGGGGTAGAGCAGTACTTC.

This clone showed up just once. V gene TRBV7-2 combines with J gene TRBJ2-3; D not certain. The CDR3 runs 12 residues. Per the germline V gene, CDR1 is SGHTA and CDR2 is FQGNSA. Trimming took off 6 bases at V and 2 bases at J, with 6 bases between the two ends. As DNA, the CDR3 is TGTGCCAGCAGGCTTATCACAGATACGCAGTATTTT. This encodes CASRLITDTQYF.

This clone was seen a few times. V is TRBV6-1 and J is TRBJ2-7; TRBD1 matches at 7 bases. Germline CDR1 and CDR2: MNHNS and SASEGT. The CDR3 loop spans 15 amino acids. Losses at the gene ends were 2 bases for V and 3 bases for J; bases not matched to a gene: 7. The CDR3 DNA reads TGTGCCAGCAGTGAATTCGGCGACAGGGACTACGAGCAGTACTTC. It specifies CASSEFGDRDYEQYF.

This CDR3 is CASRGQGISSPLHF. The CDR3 DNA reads as TGTGCCAGCAGGGGACAGGGTATATCCTCACCCCTCCACTTT. V gene TRBV6-1 combines with J gene TRBJ1-6; 9 nucleotides align to TRBD1. Germline trimming cut 6 bases from V and 10 bases from J; bases unmatched to any gene: 7. This CDR3 region has 14 residues. Germline V gives CDR1 MNHNS, CDR2 SASEGT.

This chain connects TRBV6-6 to TRBJ1-6, with 7 bases aligning to TRBD1. In germline, CDR1 is MNHNY, CDR2 SVGAGI (reference sequence). Germline trimming cut 10 bases from V and 10 bases from J; bases unmatched to any gene: 7. The length of the CDR3 is 12 residues. In DNA form, the CDR3 reads TGTGCCACCTCGACAGGGAAATCACCCCTCCACTTT. This translates into CATSTGKSPLHF.

The chain links TRBV11-3 to TRBJ2-3; no definite D call. Trimming pared 4 bases from V and 6 bases from J, leaving 14 bases between. In germline, CDR1 is SGHNT, CDR2 YENEEA. CDR3 length: 14 residues. CDR3 amino acids: CASSSSYQVDTQYF. The CDR3, as DNA: TGTGCCAGCAGCTCTTCCTACCAAGTGGATACGCAGTATTTT.

In DNA, the CDR3 is TGTGCCAGCAGCTTAGCGGGTAGCTCCTACGAGCAGTACTTC. This codes for CASSLAGSSYEQYF. V and J are TRBV7-9 and TRBJ2-7; no definite D call. CDR1 SEHNR and CDR2 FQNEAQ come from the germline V gene (reference sequence). The CDR3 loop spans 14 amino acids. The V end was cut by 0 bases, the J end by 0 bases, with 6 bases between.